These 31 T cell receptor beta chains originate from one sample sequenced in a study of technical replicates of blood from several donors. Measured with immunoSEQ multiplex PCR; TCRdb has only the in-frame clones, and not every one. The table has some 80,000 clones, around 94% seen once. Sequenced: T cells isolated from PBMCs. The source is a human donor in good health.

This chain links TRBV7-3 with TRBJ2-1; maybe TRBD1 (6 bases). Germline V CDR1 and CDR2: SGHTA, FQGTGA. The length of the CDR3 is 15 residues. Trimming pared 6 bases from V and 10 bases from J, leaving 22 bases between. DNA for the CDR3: TGTGCCAGCAGTTTCCCGACAGGTCAGATAAGCGAGCAGTTCTTC. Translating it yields CASSFPTGQISEQFF.

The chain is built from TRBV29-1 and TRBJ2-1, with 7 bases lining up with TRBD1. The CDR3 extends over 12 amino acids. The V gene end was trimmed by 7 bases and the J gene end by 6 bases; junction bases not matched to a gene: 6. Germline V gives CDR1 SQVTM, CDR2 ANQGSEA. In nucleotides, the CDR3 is TGCAGCGAAGAGGGACAGCTCAATGAGCAGTTCTTC. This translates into CSEEGQLNEQFF.

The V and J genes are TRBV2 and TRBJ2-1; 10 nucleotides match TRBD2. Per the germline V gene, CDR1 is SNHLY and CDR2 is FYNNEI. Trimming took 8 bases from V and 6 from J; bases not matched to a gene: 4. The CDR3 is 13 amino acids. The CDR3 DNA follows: TGTGCCAGCTTAGCGGGAGGCCTCAATGAGCAGTTCTTC. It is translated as CASLAGGLNEQFF. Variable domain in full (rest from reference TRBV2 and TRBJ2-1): EPEVTQTPSHQVTQMGQEVILRCVPISNHLYFYWYRQILGQKVEFLVSFYNNEISEKSEIFDDQFSVERPDGSNFTLKIRSTKLEDSAMYFCASLAGGLNEQFFGPGTRLTVL.

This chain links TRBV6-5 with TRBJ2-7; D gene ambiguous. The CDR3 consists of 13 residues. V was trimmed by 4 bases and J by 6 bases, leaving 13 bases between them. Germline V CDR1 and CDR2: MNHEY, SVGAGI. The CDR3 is CASSLPGTGEQYF. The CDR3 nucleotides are TGTGCCAGCAGTTTACCGGGTACGGGCGAGCAGTACTTC.

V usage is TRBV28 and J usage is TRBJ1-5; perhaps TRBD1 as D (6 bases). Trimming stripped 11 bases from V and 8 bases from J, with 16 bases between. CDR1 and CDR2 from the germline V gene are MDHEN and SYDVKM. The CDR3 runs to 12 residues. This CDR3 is CACRGGVKPQHF. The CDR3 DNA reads TGTGCCTGCCGTGGGGGCGTGAAGCCCCAGCATTTT.

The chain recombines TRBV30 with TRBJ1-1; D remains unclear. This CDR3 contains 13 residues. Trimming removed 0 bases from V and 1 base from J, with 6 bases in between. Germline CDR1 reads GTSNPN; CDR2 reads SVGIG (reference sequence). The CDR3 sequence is CAWSVHQNTEAFF. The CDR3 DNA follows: TGTGCCTGGAGTGTACACCAGAACACTGAAGCTTTCTTT. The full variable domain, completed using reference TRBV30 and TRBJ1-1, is SQTIHQWPATLVQPVGSPLSLECTVEGTSNPNLYWYRQAAGRGLQLLFYSVGIGQISSEVPQNLSASRPQDRQFILSSKKLLLSDSGFYLCAWSVHQNTEAFFGQGTRLTVV.

For the CDR3, the DNA is TGTGCCAGCAGTTCCAGCCCCCGACTGTTCTACAATGAGCAGTTCTTC. Its protein is CASSSSPRLFYNEQFF. The chain is built from TRBV27 and TRBJ2-1; no clear D. From germline, CDR1 is MNHEY and CDR2 SMNVEV (reference sequence). V dropped 4 bases and J dropped 3 bases, with 16 bases sitting between them. The length of the CDR3 is 16 residues.

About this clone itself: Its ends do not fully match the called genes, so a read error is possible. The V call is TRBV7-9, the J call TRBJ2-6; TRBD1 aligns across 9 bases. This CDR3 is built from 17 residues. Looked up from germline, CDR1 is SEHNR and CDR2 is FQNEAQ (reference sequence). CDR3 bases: TGTGCCAGCAGTTTAGGACAGGGGATTTCTGGGGCCAACGTCCTGACTTTC. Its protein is CASSLGQGISGANVLTF.

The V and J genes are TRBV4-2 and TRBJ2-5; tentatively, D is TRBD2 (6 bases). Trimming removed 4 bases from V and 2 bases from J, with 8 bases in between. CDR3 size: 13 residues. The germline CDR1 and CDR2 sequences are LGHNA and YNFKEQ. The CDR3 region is CASSLGLQETQYF. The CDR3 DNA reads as TGTGCCAGCAGCCTGGGACTTCAAGAGACCCAGTACTTC.

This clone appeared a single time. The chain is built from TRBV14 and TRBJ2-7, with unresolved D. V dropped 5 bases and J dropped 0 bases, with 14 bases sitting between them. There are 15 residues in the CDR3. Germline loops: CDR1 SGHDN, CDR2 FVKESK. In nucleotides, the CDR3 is TGTGCCAGCAGCTTATATGTAACCGGCTCCTACGAGCAGTACTTC. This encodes CASSLYVTGSYEQYF.

In DNA form, the CDR3 reads TGTGCCAGCAGTGAATATATTGGGGCAGGGGGACACAATGAGCAGTTCTTC. Protein sequence: CASSEYIGAGGHNEQFF. The rearrangement joins TRBV25-1 to TRBJ2-1; 7 bases are shared with TRBD1. This CDR3 is built from 17 residues. The germline V gene encodes CDR1 MGHDK and CDR2 SYGVNS. The V gene end was trimmed by 0 bases and the J gene end by 5 bases; junction bases not matched to a gene: 10.

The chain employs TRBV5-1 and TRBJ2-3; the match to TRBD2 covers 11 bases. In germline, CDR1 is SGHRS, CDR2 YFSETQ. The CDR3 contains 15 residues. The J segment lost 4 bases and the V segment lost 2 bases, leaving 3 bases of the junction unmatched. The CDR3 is CASSLLAGAPDTQYF. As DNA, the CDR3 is TGCGCCAGCAGCTTACTAGCGGGAGCCCCAGATACGCAGTATTTT.

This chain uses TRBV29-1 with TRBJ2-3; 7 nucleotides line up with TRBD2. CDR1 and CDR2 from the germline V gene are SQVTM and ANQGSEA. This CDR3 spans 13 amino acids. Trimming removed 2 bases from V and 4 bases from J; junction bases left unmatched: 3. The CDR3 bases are TGCAGCGTTGAATGGGCGGGAGCAGATACGCAGTATTTT. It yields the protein CSVEWAGADTQYF.

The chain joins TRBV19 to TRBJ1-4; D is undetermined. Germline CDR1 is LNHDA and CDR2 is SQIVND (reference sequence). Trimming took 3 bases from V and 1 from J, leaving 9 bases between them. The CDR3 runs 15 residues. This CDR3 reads CASSILGETNEKLFF. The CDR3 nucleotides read TGTGCCAGTAGTATTTTGGGAGAAACTAATGAAAAACTGTTTTTT.

CDR3 DNA sequence: TGTGCCAGCAGCTTAGCGCTAGCGGGAGGATTCGGTGAGCAGTTCTTC. This encodes CASSLALAGGFGEQFF. The V and J genes are TRBV7-8 and TRBJ2-1, with 11 bases matching TRBD2. Per the germline V gene, CDR1 is SGHVS and CDR2 is FQNEAQ. Germline trimming cut 0 bases from V and 9 bases from J; bases unmatched to any gene: 7. The CDR3 consists of 16 residues.

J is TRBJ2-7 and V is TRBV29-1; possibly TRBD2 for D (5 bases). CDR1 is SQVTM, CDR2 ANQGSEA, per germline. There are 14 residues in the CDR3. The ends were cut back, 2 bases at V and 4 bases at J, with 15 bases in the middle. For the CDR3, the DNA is TGCAGCGTTGAACCCAGCGGAGATAATTACGAGCAGTACTTC. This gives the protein CSVEPSGDNYEQYF.

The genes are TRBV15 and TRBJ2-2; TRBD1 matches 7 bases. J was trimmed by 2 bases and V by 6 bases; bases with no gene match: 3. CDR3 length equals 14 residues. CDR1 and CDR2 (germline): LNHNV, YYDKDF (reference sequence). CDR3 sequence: CATSDRENTGELFF. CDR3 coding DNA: TGTGCCACCAGTGACAGGGAAAACACCGGGGAGCTGTTTTTT. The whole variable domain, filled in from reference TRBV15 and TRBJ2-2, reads DAMVIQNPRYQVTQFGKPVTLSCSQTLNHNVMYWYQQKSSQAPKLLFHYYDKDFNNEADTPDNFQSRRPNTSFCFLDIRSPGLGDTAMYLCATSDRENTGELFFGEGSRLTVL.

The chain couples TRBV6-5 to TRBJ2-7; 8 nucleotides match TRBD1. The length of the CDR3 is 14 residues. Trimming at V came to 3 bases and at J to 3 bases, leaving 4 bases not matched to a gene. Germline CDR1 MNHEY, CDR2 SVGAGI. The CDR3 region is CASSYSGQGYEQYF. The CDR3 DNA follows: TGTGCCAGCAGTTATTCTGGACAGGGCTACGAGCAGTACTTC.

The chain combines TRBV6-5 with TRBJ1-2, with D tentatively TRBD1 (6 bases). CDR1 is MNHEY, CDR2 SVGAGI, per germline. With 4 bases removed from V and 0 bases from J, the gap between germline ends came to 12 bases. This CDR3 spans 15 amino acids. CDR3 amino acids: CASSSPGAANYGYTF. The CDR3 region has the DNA TGTGCCAGCAGTTCCCCAGGGGCGGCTAACTATGGCTACACCTTC.

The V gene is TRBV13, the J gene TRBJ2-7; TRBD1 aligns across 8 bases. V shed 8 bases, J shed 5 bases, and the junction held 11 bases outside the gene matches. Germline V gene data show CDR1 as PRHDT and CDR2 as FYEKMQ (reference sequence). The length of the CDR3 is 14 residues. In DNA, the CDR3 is TGTGCCAGCCAACACCGGGACAGGTACAACGAGCAGTACTTC. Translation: CASQHRDRYNEQYF. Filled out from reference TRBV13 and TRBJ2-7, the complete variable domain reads AAGVIQSPRHLIKEKRETATLKCYPIPRHDTVYWYQQGPGQDPQFLISFYEKMQSDKGSIPDRFSAQQFSDYHSELNMSSLELGDSALYFCASQHRDRYNEQYFGPGTRLTVT.

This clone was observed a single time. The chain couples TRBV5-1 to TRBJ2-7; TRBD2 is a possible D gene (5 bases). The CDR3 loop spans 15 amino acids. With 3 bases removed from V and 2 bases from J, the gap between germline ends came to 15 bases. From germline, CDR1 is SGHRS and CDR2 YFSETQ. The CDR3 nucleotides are TGCGCCAGCAGCTACCAATTCGGGGTAGCCTACGAGCAGTACTTC. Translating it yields CASSYQFGVAYEQYF.

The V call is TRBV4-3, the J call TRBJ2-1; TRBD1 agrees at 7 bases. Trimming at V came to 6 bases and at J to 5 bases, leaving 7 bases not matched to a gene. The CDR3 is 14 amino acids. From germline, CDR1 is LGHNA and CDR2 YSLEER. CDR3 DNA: TGCGCCAGCAGACCGACAGGGTTGGACAATGAGCAGTTCTTC. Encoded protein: CASRPTGLDNEQFF.

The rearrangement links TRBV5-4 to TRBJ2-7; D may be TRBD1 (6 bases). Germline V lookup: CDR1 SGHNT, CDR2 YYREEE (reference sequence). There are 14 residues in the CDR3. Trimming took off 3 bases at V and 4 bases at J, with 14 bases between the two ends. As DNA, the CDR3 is TGTGCCAGCAGCTCTGACAGGTCGGGGTACGAGCAGTACTTC. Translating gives CASSSDRSGYEQYF.

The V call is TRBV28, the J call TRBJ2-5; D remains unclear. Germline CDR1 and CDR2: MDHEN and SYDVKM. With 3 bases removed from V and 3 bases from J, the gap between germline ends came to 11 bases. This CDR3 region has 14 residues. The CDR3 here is CASSLPATEETQYF. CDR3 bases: TGTGCCAGCAGTTTGCCAGCGACCGAAGAGACCCAGTACTTC. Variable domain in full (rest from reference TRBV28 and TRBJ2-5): DVKVTQSSRYLVKRTGEKVFLECVQDMDHENMFWYRQDPGLGLRLIYFSYDVKMKEKGDIPEGYSVSREKKERFSLILESASTNQTSMYLCASSLPATEETQYFGPGTRLLVL.

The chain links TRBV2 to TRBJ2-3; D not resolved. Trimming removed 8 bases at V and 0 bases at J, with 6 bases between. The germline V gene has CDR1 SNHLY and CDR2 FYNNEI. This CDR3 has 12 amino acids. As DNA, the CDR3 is TGTGCCAGCGTCTCTAGCACAGATACGCAGTATTTT. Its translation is CASVSSTDTQYF.

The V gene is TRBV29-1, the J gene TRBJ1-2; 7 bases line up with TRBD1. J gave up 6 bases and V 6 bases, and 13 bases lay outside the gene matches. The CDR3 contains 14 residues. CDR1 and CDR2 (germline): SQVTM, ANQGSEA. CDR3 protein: CSVKDRVPNNGYTF. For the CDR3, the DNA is TGCAGCGTCAAAGACAGGGTGCCGAATAATGGCTACACCTTC. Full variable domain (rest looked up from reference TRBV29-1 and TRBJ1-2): SAVISQKPSRDICQRGTSLTIQCQVDSQVTMMFWYRQQPGQSLTLIATANQGSEATYESGFVIDKFPISRPNLTFSTLTVSNMSPEDSSIYLCSVKDRVPNNGYTFGSGTRLTVV.

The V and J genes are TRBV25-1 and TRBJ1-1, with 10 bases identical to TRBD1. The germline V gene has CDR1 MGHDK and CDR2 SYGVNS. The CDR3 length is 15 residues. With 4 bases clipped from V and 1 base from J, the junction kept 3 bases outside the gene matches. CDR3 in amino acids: CASSGGQGPNTEAFF. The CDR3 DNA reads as TGTGCCAGCAGTGGGGGACAGGGGCCGAACACTGAAGCTTTCTTT.

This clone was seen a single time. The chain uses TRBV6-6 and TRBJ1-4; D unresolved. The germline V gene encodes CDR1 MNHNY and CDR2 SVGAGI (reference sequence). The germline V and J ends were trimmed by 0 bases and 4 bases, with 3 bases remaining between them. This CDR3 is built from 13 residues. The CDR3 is CASSYSYNEKLFF. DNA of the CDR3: TGTGCCAGCAGTTACTCGTATAATGAAAAACTGTTTTTT.

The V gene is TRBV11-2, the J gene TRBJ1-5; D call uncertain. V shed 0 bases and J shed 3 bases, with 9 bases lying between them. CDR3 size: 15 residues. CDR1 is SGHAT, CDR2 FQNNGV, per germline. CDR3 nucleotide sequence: TGTGCCAGCAGCTTAGAGGGCGCAGTCAATCAGCCCCAGCATTTT. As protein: CASSLEGAVNQPQHF.

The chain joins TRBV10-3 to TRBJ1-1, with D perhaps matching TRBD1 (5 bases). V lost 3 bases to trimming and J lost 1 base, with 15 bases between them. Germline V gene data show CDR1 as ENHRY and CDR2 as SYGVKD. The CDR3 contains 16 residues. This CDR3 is CAISDRASSRNTEAFF. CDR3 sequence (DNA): TGTGCCATCAGTGACAGGGCGAGTAGTAGGAACACTGAAGCTTTCTTT.

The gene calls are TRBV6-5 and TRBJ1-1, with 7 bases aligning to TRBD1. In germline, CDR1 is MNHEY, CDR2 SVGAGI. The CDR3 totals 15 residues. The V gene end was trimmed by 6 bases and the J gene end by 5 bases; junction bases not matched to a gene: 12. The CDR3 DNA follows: TGTGCCAGCAGCTCGAGTCCGACAGGGCGAACTGAAGCTTTCTTT. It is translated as CASSSSPTGRTEAFF.